The subject of this entry is one T cell receptor beta chain. Followed over time, Seattle patients had been enrolled while infection was active. Per the original data handling: Estimation of nucleated cell counts relied on the amplification of reference gene primers. Produced via immunoSEQ multiplex PCR; TCRdb's table is partial and in-frame only. The V and J calls and the clone size are those of that table, but D and trimming were determined from the DNA. This table has about 530,000 clones, about 89% appearing once. The data are from a study of blood T cell repertoires in COVID-19. Study-level information: Acute and convalescent COVID-19 samples came from the United States, Italy and Spain. Sample material is recorded as cDNA or gDNA derived from T cells, B-cell-depleted T cells, or PBMCs.

V shed 5 bases and J 0 bases; nucleotides not matched to a gene: 3. This CDR3 comprises 13 residues. Germline V lookup: CDR1 SQVTM, CDR2 ANQGSEA. The rearrangement uses TRBV29-1 and TRBJ1-1; 7 nucleotides align to TRBD1. Sequencing was carried out using peripheral blood. The receptor was isolated from a woman aged 50 to 65 with COVID-19, enrolled during active disease. CDR3 nucleotide sequence: TGCAGCGTTCAGACAGGGATGAACACTGAAGCTTTCTTT. This translates into CSVQTGMNTEAFF.